This record covers a single T cell receptor beta chain. CDR1 is LGHNA and CDR2 is YSLEER in the germline V gene. V shed 4 bases and J 8 bases; nucleotides not matched to a gene: 12. The CDR3 runs 16 residues. The sample belongs to a study of blood T cells in healthy people across ages. Through a sample-barcoded 5' primer and a J-beta primer mix, a second PCR was run for roughly 6 to 11 cycles. Via MiXCR, TCRdb re-called the 5' RACE reads, giving one row per CDR3 protein. The table has about 1,500,000 distinct CDR3 sequences, approximately 30% seen once; the top ten hold more than 6%. Specimen: blood. The TCR was taken from a woman aged 25 to 39 in good health. This rearrangement joins TRBV4-3 to TRBJ2-3; 10 nucleotides line up with TRBD2. CDR3 nucleotide sequence: TGCGCCAGCAGCCGGGGGTCTAGCGGGAGCTCAGGTACGCAGTATTTT. Its protein is CASSRGSSGSSGTQYF.